Listed below are T cell receptor beta chains from one sample, sequenced in a study of blood T cell repertoires in COVID-19. Produced via immunoSEQ multiplex PCR; TCRdb's table is partial and in-frame only. The sample gives hundreds of thousands of clones, 80% to 90% of which show up once; 0.9% to 1.2% is in the top ten. What was sequenced was PBMCs or T cells enriched from blood (not recorded which). The source of these receptors is a man aged 25-45 years who had recovered from COVID-19. The CDR3 runs from the conserved cysteine through the conserved F or W. D genes are given only for firm matches. The size of a clone is reported for some rows only, either as once, few or many, or as a class for expanded clones.

j_gene	d_gene	abundance	v_gene	CDR3aa	CDR3nt
TRBJ2-5	TRBD2	-	TRBV3-1/TRBV3-2	CASSQELYAGVEETQYF	TGTGCCAGCAGCCAAGAACTTTACGCGGGAGTTGAGGAGACCCAGTACTTC
TRBJ2-3	-	-	TRBV7-2	CASSLGLATDTQYF	TGTGCCAGCAGCTTAGGACTGGCCACAGATACGCAGTATTTT
TRBJ2-2	-	-	TRBV7-9	CASSFLRSAPGELFF	TGTGCCAGCAGCTTTCTAAGGAGCGCCCCCGGGGAGCTGTTTTTT
TRBJ1-1	-	-	TRBV19	CASSIVDRSKEAFF	TGTGCCAGTAGTATAGTTGACAGATCGAAAGAAGCTTTCTTT
TRBJ2-3	-	-	TRBV12-2	CASRSNGAGVEDTQYF	TGTGCAAGTCGCTCGAACGGGGCGGGAGTGGAGGATACGCAGTATTTT
TRBJ2-7	TRBD1	once	TRBV10-2	CASSQGQGAGEQYF	TGCGCCAGCAGCCAGGGACAGGGGGCGGGTGAGCAGTACTTC
TRBJ2-1	TRBD2	-	TRBV5-6	CASSSGVAGEIHEQFF	TGTGCCAGCAGCTCCGGGGTAGCGGGAGAAATCCATGAGCAGTTCTTC
TRBJ2-1	TRBD1	-	TRBV28	CASTWDSYNEQFF	TGTGCCAGCACCTGGGACAGCTACAATGAGCAGTTCTTC
TRBJ2-5	TRBD2	-	TRBV28	CASSWGLAGVGETQYF	TGTGCCAGCAGTTGGGGACTAGCGGGAGTGGGGGAGACCCAGTACTTC
TRBJ1-1	-	-	TRBV7-9	CASSSSTGNTEAFF	TGTGCCAGCAGTTCAAGCACCGGGAACACTGAAGCTTTCTTT
TRBJ1-1	TRBD1	-	TRBV30	CAWRTGGADTEAFF	TGTGCCTGGAGGACAGGGGGCGCGGACACTGAAGCTTTCTTT
TRBJ2-7	TRBD1	-	TRBV12-5	CASETDRGLQYF	TGTGCTAGTGAAACGGACAGGGGCCTTCAGTACTTC
TRBJ2-5	-	-	TRBV10-3	CAISARDQETQYF	TGTGCCATCAGTGCGCGCGACCAAGAGACCCAGTACTTC
TRBJ1-2	-	-	TRBV4-1	CASSQARHGNLGYTF	TGCGCCAGCAGCCAAGCTCGACACGGCAATCTGGGCTACACCTTC
TRBJ1-2	-	-	TRBV5-1	CASSLEGADYGYTF	TGCGCCAGCAGCTTGGAAGGGGCCGACTATGGCTACACCTTC
TRBJ2-7	-	-	TRBV3-1/TRBV3-2	CASSQALGGEKEQYF	TGTGCCAGCAGCCAGGCTCTTGGAGGGGAAAAGGAGCAGTACTTC
TRBJ2-2	-	-	TRBV2	CASSQTRLGTGELFF	TGTGCCAGCAGTCAGACTAGGCTAGGCACCGGGGAGCTGTTTTTT